These 21 T cell receptor beta chains originate from one sample sequenced in a study of blood T cell repertoires in COVID-19. TCRdb's copy holds only in-frame clones and misses some; the assay was immunoSEQ multiplex PCR. The table includes 330,000 or so clones, 87% detected once. Specimen: PBMCs or T cells enriched from blood (not recorded which). These receptors all come from a man in his forties in a cohort exposed to, infected with or recovered from COVID-19 (not recorded which).

This clone was observed a few times. In the same sample, other DNA sequences code for this CDR3. This chain joins TRBV18 and TRBJ1-5, with 9 bases aligning to TRBD1. There are 15 residues in the CDR3. J was trimmed by 4 bases and V by 6 bases; bases with no gene match: 7. The germline V gene encodes CDR1 KGHSH and CDR2 LQKENI. The CDR3 DNA reads as TGTGCCAGCTCCCTGGGACAGGGAACTAATCAGCCCCAGCATTTT. Translated, it gives CASSLGQGTNQPQHF. Looking up the rest from reference TRBV18 and TRBJ1-5 gives the full variable domain: NAGVMQNPRHLVRRRGQEARLRCSPMKGHSHVYWYRQLPEEGLKFMVYLQKENIIDESGMPKERFSAEFPKEGPSILRIQQVVRGDSAAYFCASSLGQGTNQPQHFGDGTRLSIL.

In nucleotides, the CDR3 is TGCAGTGCTAGTCCCGCGGACAGGACTCTTTATAATTCACCCCTCCACTTT. The encoded protein is CSASPADRTLYNSPLHF. The chain uses TRBV20-1 and TRBJ1-6, with TRBD1 matching over 7 bases. This CDR3 spans 17 amino acids. J gave up 4 bases and V 3 bases, and 12 bases lay outside the gene matches. From germline, CDR1 is DFQATT and CDR2 SNEGSKA (reference sequence).

The J gene is TRBJ2-5, the V gene TRBV7-8, with D possibly being TRBD2 (6 bases). V gave up 0 bases and J gave up 4 bases, with 15 bases separating them. The CDR3 contains 16 residues. The V gene's germline CDR1 is SGHVS and CDR2 FQNEAQ. The DNA of the CDR3 is TGTGCCAGCAGCTTAGCGACTAGGTCGGTGGGAGAGACCCAGTACTTC. Translation gives CASSLATRSVGETQYF.

The gene calls are TRBV25-1 and TRBJ2-1; tentative D call: TRBD2 (5 bases). Deletions cut 4 bases from V and 10 bases from J, with 14 bases between. CDR3 size: 13 residues. From germline, CDR1 is MGHDK and CDR2 SYGVNS. CDR3 residues: CASSGSGMGEQFF. DNA for the CDR3: TGTGCCAGCAGTGGTTCGGGGATGGGGGAGCAGTTCTTC.

This sequence joins TRBV2 and TRBJ1-1, with D hard to call. CDR3 length: 13 amino acids. V was trimmed by 6 bases and J by 4 bases, leaving 12 bases between them. CDR1 SNHLY and CDR2 FYNNEI come from the germline V gene. CDR3 sequence reads: CASRVSGGTEAFF. CDR3 coding DNA: TGTGCCAGCAGGGTTTCCGGAGGCACTGAAGCTTTCTTT. Based on the CDR3 plus reference TRBV2 and TRBJ1-1, the full variable domain is EPEVTQTPSHQVTQMGQEVILRCVPISNHLYFYWYRQILGQKVEFLVSFYNNEISEKSEIFDDQFSVERPDGSNFTLKIRSTKLEDSAMYFCASRVSGGTEAFFGQGTRLTVV.

This clone was recorded once. V usage is TRBV24-1 and J usage is TRBJ2-3; 7 bases map to TRBD1. Germline V lookup: CDR1 KGHDR, CDR2 SFDVKD. V gave up 4 bases and J gave up 5 bases; unmatched junction bases: 5. This CDR3 comprises 14 residues. CDR3 nucleotide sequence: TGTGCCACCAGTGACTCACAGGGGAGAGATACGCAGTATTTT. Translation: CATSDSQGRDTQYF.

This rearrangement joins TRBV4-1 to TRBJ2-1; TRBD1 might be the D (5 bases). Germline CDR1 MGHRA, CDR2 YSYEKL. The CDR3 spans 13 residues. V was trimmed by 4 bases and J by 4 bases, leaving 8 bases between them. As DNA, the CDR3 is TGCGCCAGCAGCCGTGACAGATACAATGAGCAGTTCTTC. Encoded protein: CASSRDRYNEQFF.

The chain has TRBV7-6 and TRBJ2-7; TRBD2 matches at 10 bases. V shed 0 bases and J 10 bases; nucleotides not matched to a gene: 6. The CDR3 is 14 amino acids. Germline CDR1 and CDR2: SGHVS and FNYEAQ. The CDR3 region is CASSLASSGSSQYF. As DNA, the CDR3 is TGTGCCAGCAGCTTAGCCTCTAGCGGGAGCAGTCAGTACTTC.

The chain joins TRBV18 to TRBJ2-1; D ambiguous. V was shortened by 3 bases and J by 8 bases, with 11 bases between the two germline ends. Germline CDR1 is KGHSH and CDR2 is LQKENI. CDR3 length: 13 residues. The CDR3 loop is CASSPSEEHEQFF. CDR3 sequence (DNA): TGTGCCAGCTCACCTTCAGAGGAGCATGAGCAGTTCTTC.

The chain links TRBV19 to TRBJ2-3, with unresolved D. The CDR3 is 12 residues long. V was pared by 5 bases and J by 4 bases, with 7 bases between. Germline-derived CDR1 and CDR2 are LNHDA and SQIVND (reference sequence). The CDR3 spells CASSPFSDTQYF. The CDR3 DNA sequence: TGTGCCAGTAGTCCCTTTTCAGATACGCAGTATTTT.

The chain has TRBV5-4 and TRBJ1-4; D is unclear. CDR3 size: 13 residues. The germline V gene has CDR1 SGHNT and CDR2 YYREEE (reference sequence). V was shortened by 2 bases and J by 5 bases, with 7 bases between the two germline ends. The CDR3 spells CASSLRGNEKLFF. For the CDR3, the DNA is TGTGCCAGCAGCTTACGCGGGAATGAAAAACTGTTTTTT. Full variable domain (remainder filled in from reference TRBV5-4 and TRBJ1-4): ETGVTQSPTHLIKTRGQQVTLRCSSQSGHNTVSWYQQALGQGPQFIFQYYREEENGRGNFPPRFSGLQFPNYSSELNVNALELDDSALYLCASSLRGNEKLFFGSGTQLSVL.

This chain uses TRBV28 with TRBJ1-4, with 7 bases matching TRBD1. J gave up 0 bases and V 11 bases, and 6 bases lay outside the gene matches. The CDR3 sequence is 14 residues long. Germline CDR1 is MDHEN and CDR2 is SYDVKM. The CDR3, as DNA: TGTGCCGGGGGGACAGCGGCAACTAATGAAAAACTGTTTTTT. Its translation is CAGGTAATNEKLFF. Variable domain in full (rest from reference TRBV28 and TRBJ1-4): DVKVTQSSRYLVKRTGEKVFLECVQDMDHENMFWYRQDPGLGLRLIYFSYDVKMKEKGDIPEGYSVSREKKERFSLILESASTNQTSMYLCAGGTAATNEKLFFGSGTQLSVL.

The chain uses TRBV5-1 and TRBJ1-3; tentatively, D is TRBD1 (6 bases). The germline gives CDR1 SGHRS, CDR2 YFSETQ. This CDR3 spans 14 amino acids. The V and J ends lost 5 bases and 0 bases respectively, with 9 bases between them. The CDR3 loop reads CASRDSFSGNTIYF. The CDR3 nucleotides read TGCGCCAGCAGGGACAGCTTCTCTGGAAACACCATATATTTT.

Notes on this clone: A much bigger clone sits one base away, suggesting this may be a read error. V is TRBV27 and J is TRBJ1-1; TRBD1 matches at 8 bases. The germline gives CDR1 MNHEY, CDR2 SMNVEV (reference sequence). The CDR3 consists of 14 residues. With 3 bases clipped from V and 4 bases from J, the junction kept 4 bases outside the gene matches. CDR3 protein: CASSFQGASTEAFF. The DNA for the CDR3 is TGTGCCAGCAGTTTTCAGGGGGCGAGCACTGAAGCTTTCTTT.

The chain is built from TRBV5-4 and TRBJ1-4; weak D call: TRBD1 (6 bases). V shed 4 bases and J shed 5 bases, with 15 bases lying between them. The CDR3 length is 15 residues. Per the germline V gene, CDR1 is SGHNT and CDR2 is YYREEE (reference sequence). CDR3 sequence: CASSGAGRGNEKLFF. The CDR3 DNA follows: TGTGCCAGCAGCGGAGCAGGGAGGGGGAATGAAAAACTGTTTTTT.

V usage is TRBV12-5 and J usage is TRBJ1-1; D is unresolved. Per germline, CDR1 LGHNT and CDR2 FRNRAP. This CDR3 contains 14 residues. V shed 1 base and J shed 0 bases, with 6 bases lying between them. CDR3 in DNA: TGTGCTAGTGGTTTGGGGCAGATGAACACTGAAGCTTTCTTT. Translation: CASGLGQMNTEAFF.

This sequence joins TRBV16 and TRBJ2-1; D may be TRBD2 (6 bases). CDR3 length: 15 residues. Germline CDR1 is KGHSY and CDR2 is FQNENV. Trimming took 1 base from V and 4 from J, leaving 11 bases between them. The CDR3 region is CASSQFTSKYNEQFF. Written as DNA, the CDR3 is TGTGCCAGCAGCCAATTTACTAGCAAGTACAATGAGCAGTTCTTC.

This sequence joins TRBV9 and TRBJ2-7; 9 bases match TRBD1. Germline assignment: CDR1 SGDLS and CDR2 YYNGEE. The CDR3 has 15 amino acids. V trimming: 3 bases; J trimming: 3 bases; junction bases outside the gene matches: 7. The chain's CDR3 is CASSATGGTNYEQYF. The CDR3 DNA is TGTGCCAGCAGCGCGACAGGGGGGACAAACTACGAGCAGTACTTC. Filled out from reference TRBV9 and TRBJ2-7, the complete variable domain reads DSGVTQTPKHLITATGQRVTLRCSPRSGDLSVYWYQQSLDQGLQFLIQYYNGEERAKGNILERFSAQQFPDLHSELNLSSLELGDSALYFCASSATGGTNYEQYFGPGTRLTVT.

The rearrangement uses TRBV3-1 (or the pseudogene TRBV3-2) and TRBJ2-1; TRBD2 aligns across 7 bases. V was pared by 1 base and J by 8 bases, with 5 bases of the junction left unmatched. CDR1 and CDR2 (germline): LGHDT, YNNKEL (reference sequence). The CDR3 totals 14 residues. In DNA form, the CDR3 reads TGTGCCAGCAGCCAAGCAGGCGGGGGATATGAGCAGTTCTTC. Its protein product is CASSQAGGGYEQFF.

The count of this clone is one. This sequence joins TRBV5-1 and TRBJ1-1; 7 bases align to TRBD1. CDR1 and CDR2 from the germline V gene are SGHRS and YFSETQ. The CDR3 loop spans 11 amino acids. V lost 2 bases, J lost 8 bases, and 0 bases stayed unmatched. CDR3 protein: CASSLGGEAFF. CDR3 DNA sequence: TGCGCCAGCAGCTTAGGGGGCGAAGCTTTCTTT.

This chain connects TRBV5-1 to TRBJ2-5; 7 nucleotides match TRBD2. V trimming: 3 bases; J trimming: 1 base; junction bases outside the gene matches: 12. This CDR3 comprises 17 residues. The V gene's germline CDR1 is SGHRS and CDR2 YFSETQ. The CDR3 DNA sequence: TGCGCCAGCAGCTCCCGTTCGGGCGGGAGTACCCAAGAGACCCAGTACTTC. It codes for CASSSRSGGSTQETQYF.